The 8 T cell receptor beta chains reported below all come from one sample, sequenced in a study of radiation and T cells in renal cell carcinoma. The table came from immunoSEQ multiplex PCR; TCRdb's copy has only in-frame clones and leaves some out. The sample has 130,000 to 150,000 clones; about 88% are singletons. Time point of the sample: baseline pretreatment blood. The treatment is: 15 Gy SBRT to primary tumor, nephrectomy 4 weeks later. The sample here was blood, taken from a patient whose treatment included radiotherapy and nephrectomy. The receptors come from a woman aged 50 to 60 with renal cell carcinoma.

V and J are TRBV7-2 and TRBJ2-3, with TRBD2 matching 13 bases. Germline CDR1 and CDR2: SGHTA and FQGNSA. J lost 4 bases, V lost 5 bases, and 3 bases had no gene match. This CDR3 contains 15 residues. CDR3 sequence reads: CASSLGLAGSDTQYF. The CDR3 DNA is TGTGCCAGCAGCCTGGGACTAGCGGGGTCAGATACGCAGTATTTT. Full variable domain (missing parts from reference TRBV7-2 and TRBJ2-3): GAGVSQSPSNKVTEKGKDVELRCDPISGHTALYWYRQSLGQGLEFLIYFQGNSAPDKSGLPSDRFSAERTGGSVSTLTIQRTQQEDSAVYLCASSLGLAGSDTQYFGPGTRLTVL.

The chain links TRBV9 to TRBJ2-1; D call uncertain. CDR1 is SGDLS, CDR2 YYNGEE, per germline. The CDR3 covers 14 residues. Trimming cost V 0 bases and J 5 bases, with 9 bases left between them. CDR3 residues: CASSVAGSDNEQFF. In DNA form, the CDR3 reads TGTGCCAGCAGCGTAGCTGGCTCTGACAATGAGCAGTTCTTC.

Concerning this clone itself: One end of the junction varies from germline; a read error may be responsible. The V call is TRBV7-7, the J call TRBJ2-7; D perhaps matches TRBD2 (5 bases). The CDR3 loop spans 13 amino acids. CDR1 is SSHAT and CDR2 is FNYEAQ in the germline V gene (reference sequence). The CDR3 spells CASSPAGSYEQYF. DNA for the CDR3: TGTGCTAGCAGCCCCGCGGGCAGCTACGAGCAGTACTTC.

The chain employs TRBV9 and TRBJ2-1; TRBD2 is a possible D gene (6 bases). Germline V lookup: CDR1 SGDLS, CDR2 YYNGEE. V lost 3 bases, J lost 4 bases, and 14 bases lay in between. The CDR3 is 15 amino acids. Written as DNA, the CDR3 is TGTGCCAGCAGCGAGGGGCCGGGAGAATACAATGAGCAGTTCTTC. It encodes CASSEGPGEYNEQFF.

V and J are TRBV6-5 and TRBJ2-7; D may correspond to TRBD1 or TRBD2 (5 bases each). Trimming shortened V by 6 bases and J by 4 bases, and 10 bases separated the two germline ends. The CDR3 spans 12 residues. CDR1 is MNHEY, CDR2 SVGAGI, per germline. CDR3 in DNA: TGTGCCAGCAGCCGGGGACCATACGAGCAGTACTTC. Its translation is CASSRGPYEQYF.

The chain is built from TRBV2 and TRBJ2-4, with D tentatively TRBD1 (5 bases). Trimming stripped 2 bases from V and 2 bases from J, with 10 bases between. The CDR3 is made up of 15 amino acids. The V gene's germline CDR1 is SNHLY and CDR2 FYNNEI. CDR3 DNA sequence: TGTGCCAGCAGTGAACAGGGTCTTCCCAAAAACATTCAGTACTTC. It specifies CASSEQGLPKNIQYF. The full variable domain, rest sourced from reference TRBV2 and TRBJ2-4, is EPEVTQTPSHQVTQMGQEVILRCVPISNHLYFYWYRQILGQKVEFLVSFYNNEISEKSEIFDDQFSVERPDGSNFTLKIRSTKLEDSAMYFCASSEQGLPKNIQYFGAGTRLSVL.

The rearrangement joins TRBV7-6 to TRBJ1-5; D is ambiguous. The CDR3 length is 16 residues. V shed 0 bases and J shed 0 bases, with 9 bases lying between them. Germline V CDR1 and CDR2: SGHVS, FNYEAQ. CDR3 protein: CASSLAGLNSNQPQHF. The CDR3 DNA reads TGTGCCAGCAGCTTAGCCGGACTTAATAGCAATCAGCCCCAGCATTTT.

The chain couples TRBV6-5 to TRBJ2-7; D is possibly TRBD1 (6 bases). The germline CDR1 and CDR2 sequences are MNHEY and SVGAGI. V was trimmed by 0 bases and J by 3 bases, leaving 12 bases between them. CDR3 length equals 15 residues. The CDR3, as DNA: TGTGCCAGCAGTTACTCGGGGGCCGCCCGCTACGAGCAGTACTTC. Residues: CASSYSGAARYEQYF.